A few counts support the clone carrying this T cell receptor (beta chain). This sample stems from a study of blood T cell repertoires in COVID-19. Background on the study: From the United States, Italy and Spain came samples of acute and convalescent COVID-19. The analysed material was cDNA or gDNA that came from T cells, B-cell-depleted T cells, or PBMCs.

The germline V and J ends were trimmed by 0 bases and 13 bases, with 8 bases remaining between them. The CDR3 has 11 amino acids. Germline CDR1 SGDLS, CDR2 YYNGEE. Authors' processing steps: For nucleated cells, counts were estimated from reference gene primer amplification. Only in-frame clones appear in the TCRdb table, and some are missing; sequencing was by immunoSEQ multiplex PCR. V and J calls and clone size are given by that table; D and trimming were obtained from the DNA. This sample carries a few hundred thousand clones, around 90% of them seen once, and the ten largest clones take over 0.55%.

The sequencing sample was made of peripheral blood. The TCR was taken from a human donor in a cohort sampled during active COVID-19. The gene calls are TRBV9 and TRBJ2-1, with a tentative D call TRBD1 (6 bases). The DNA of the CDR3 is TGTGCCAGCAGCGTAGGGGGGCCCCAGTTCTTC. It translates to CASSVGGPQFF.